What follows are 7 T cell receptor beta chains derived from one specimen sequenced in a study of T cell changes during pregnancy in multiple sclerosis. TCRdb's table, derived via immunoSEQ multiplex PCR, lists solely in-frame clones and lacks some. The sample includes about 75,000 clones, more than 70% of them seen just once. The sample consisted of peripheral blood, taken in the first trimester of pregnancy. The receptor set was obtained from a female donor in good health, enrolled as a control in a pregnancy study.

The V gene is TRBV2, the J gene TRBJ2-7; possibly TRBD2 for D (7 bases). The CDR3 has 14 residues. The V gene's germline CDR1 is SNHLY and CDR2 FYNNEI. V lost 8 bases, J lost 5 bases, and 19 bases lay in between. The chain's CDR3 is CASGLSTGRDEQYF. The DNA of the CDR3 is TGTGCCAGCGGCCTAAGTACAGGGAGGGACGAGCAGTACTTC.

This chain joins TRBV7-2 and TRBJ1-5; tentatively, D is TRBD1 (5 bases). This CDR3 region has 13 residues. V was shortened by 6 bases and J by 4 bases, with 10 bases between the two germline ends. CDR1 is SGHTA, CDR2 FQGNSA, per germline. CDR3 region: CASRAGLNQPQHF. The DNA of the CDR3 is TGTGCCAGCAGGGCAGGGTTAAATCAGCCCCAGCATTTT.

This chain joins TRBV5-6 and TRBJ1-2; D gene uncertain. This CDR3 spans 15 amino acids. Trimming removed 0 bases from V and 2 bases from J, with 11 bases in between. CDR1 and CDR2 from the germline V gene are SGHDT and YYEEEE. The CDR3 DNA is TGTGCCAGCAGCTTGGGCCCCGCGGGGAACTATGGCTACACCTTC. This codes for CASSLGPAGNYGYTF.

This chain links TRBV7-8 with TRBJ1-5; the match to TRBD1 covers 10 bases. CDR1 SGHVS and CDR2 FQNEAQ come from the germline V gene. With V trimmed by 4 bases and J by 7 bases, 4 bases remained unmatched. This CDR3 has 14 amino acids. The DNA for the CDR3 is TGTGCCAGCAGCTCGGGACAGGGGAAACAGCCCCAGCATTTT. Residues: CASSSGQGKQPQHF.

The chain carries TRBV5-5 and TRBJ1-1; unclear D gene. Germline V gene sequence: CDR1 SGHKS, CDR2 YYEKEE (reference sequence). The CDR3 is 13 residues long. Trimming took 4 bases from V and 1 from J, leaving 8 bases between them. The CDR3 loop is CASSRTSNTEAFF. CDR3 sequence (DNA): TGTGCCAGCAGCCGTACATCGAACACTGAAGCTTTCTTT.

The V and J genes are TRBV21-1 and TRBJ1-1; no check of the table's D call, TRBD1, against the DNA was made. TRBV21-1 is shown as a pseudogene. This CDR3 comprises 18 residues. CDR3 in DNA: TGTGCCAGCAGCAAAGAGTCGTCTTCACAGGGCCTGAACACTGAAGCTTTCTTT. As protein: CASSKESSSQGLNTEAFF.

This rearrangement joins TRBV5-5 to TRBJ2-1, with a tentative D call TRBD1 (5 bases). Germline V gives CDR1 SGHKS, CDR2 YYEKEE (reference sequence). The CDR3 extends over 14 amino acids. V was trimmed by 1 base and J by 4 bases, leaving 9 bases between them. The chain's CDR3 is CASSLYTGYNEQFF. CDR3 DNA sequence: TGTGCCAGCAGCTTGTATACAGGATACAATGAGCAGTTCTTC. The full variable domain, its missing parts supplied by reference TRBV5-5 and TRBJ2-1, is DAGVTQSPTHLIKTRGQQVTLRCSPISGHKSVSWYQQVLGQGPQFIFQYYEKEERGRGNFPDRFSARQFPNYSSELNVNALLLGDSALYLCASSLYTGYNEQFFGPGTRLTVL.